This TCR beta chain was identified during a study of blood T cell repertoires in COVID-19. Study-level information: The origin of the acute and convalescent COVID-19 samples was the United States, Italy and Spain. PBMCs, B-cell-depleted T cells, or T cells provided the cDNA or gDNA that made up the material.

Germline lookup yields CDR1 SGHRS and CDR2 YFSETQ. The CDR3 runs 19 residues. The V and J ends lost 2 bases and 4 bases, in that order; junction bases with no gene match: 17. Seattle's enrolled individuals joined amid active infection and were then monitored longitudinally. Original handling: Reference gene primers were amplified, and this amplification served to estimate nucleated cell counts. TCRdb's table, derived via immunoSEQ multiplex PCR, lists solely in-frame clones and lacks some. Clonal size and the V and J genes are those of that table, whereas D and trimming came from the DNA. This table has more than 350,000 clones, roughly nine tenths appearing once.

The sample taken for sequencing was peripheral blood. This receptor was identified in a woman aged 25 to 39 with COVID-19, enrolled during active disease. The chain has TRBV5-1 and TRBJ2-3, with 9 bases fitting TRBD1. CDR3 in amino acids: CASSLGSGTGMNGADTQYF. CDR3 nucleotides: TGCGCCAGCAGCTTAGGCTCCGGGACAGGGATGAATGGCGCAGATACGCAGTATTTT.